This T cell receptor beta chain was recovered during a study of shared clonotypes between healthy human individuals. Comments on this clone: Its target is unknown.

The germline gives CDR1 SGDLS, CDR2 YYNGEE. CDR3 size: 14 residues. The junction had 4 bases not matched to a gene; V was cut back by 4 bases and J by 3 bases. The study's findings and limits: Among the subsets, naive ones generally showed larger estimated richness than memory ones. Clonotype sharing among donors, it was expected, would be affected by sequencing depth. The small donor group covered limited genetic and exposure diversity.

Profiling relied on immunoSEQ multiplex PCR, and the TCRdb table lists in-frame clones only, not all of them. Found here are around 2,000,000 clones, roughly 96% of them singletons; the top ten hold 0.13%. The sample taken for sequencing was naive CD4+ T cells sorted from blood. As for subset: CD45RA+ positively selected. The rearrangement uses TRBV9 and TRBJ2-7; 10 nucleotides align to TRBD2. This receptor was identified in a man aged 18 to 35 in good health. This chain's CDR3 is CASSPRTSGYEQYF. DNA of the CDR3: TGTGCCAGCAGCCCCCGGACTAGCGGCTACGAGCAGTACTTC.